These 23 T cell receptor beta chains share one sample of origin, sequenced in a study of blood T cells in healthy people across ages. A second 7 to 11 cycle PCR used barcoded and J-beta primers. MiXCR, run by TCRdb on the 5' RACE reads, gives a single entry per CDR3 protein. The sample includes about 640,000 distinct CDR3 sequences, about 30% seen only once; the top ten take roughly 14%. Sequenced input: blood. The receptors derive from a woman over 75 in good health.

This clonotype appeared a few times. The V and J genes are TRBV7-6 and TRBJ1-6; D call uncertain. The CDR3 contains 14 residues. V was pared by 1 base and J by 7 bases, with 8 bases between. CDR1 and CDR2 (germline): SGHVS, FNYEAQ. For the CDR3, the DNA is TGTGCCAGCAGCTTAGGGGAAAGGAATTCACCCCTCCACTTT. Its translation is CASSLGERNSPLHF.

This clonotype was counted many times. The rearrangement uses TRBV11-2 and TRBJ2-5; D is undetermined. Trimming removed 4 bases at V and 5 bases at J, with 11 bases between. Looked up from germline, CDR1 is SGHAT and CDR2 is FQNNGV. The CDR3 has 13 amino acids. CDR3 loop: CASSSRWSETQYF. CDR3 nucleotides: TGTGCCAGCAGCTCCAGGTGGAGCGAGACCCAGTACTTC.

This clonotype was seen more than once but under ten times. The chain recombines TRBV5-6 with TRBJ2-2; TRBD2 aligns across 8 bases. The V gene's germline CDR1 is SGHDT and CDR2 YYEEEE. V trimming: 0 bases; J trimming: 7 bases; junction bases outside the gene matches: 8. CDR3 length: 16 amino acids. The CDR3 reads CASSLAGGASHGELFF. CDR3 coding DNA: TGTGCCAGCAGCTTGGCGGGGGGGGCCTCCCACGGGGAGCTGTTTTTT.

This chain connects TRBV2 to TRBJ1-6, with D unclear. The CDR3 spans 14 residues. The germline V and J ends were trimmed by 2 bases and 6 bases, with 8 bases remaining between them. CDR1 is SNHLY and CDR2 is FYNNEI in the germline V gene. This CDR3 is CASSEIWGNSPLHF. In nucleotides, the CDR3 is TGTGCCAGCAGTGAAATATGGGGTAATTCACCCCTCCACTTT.

This clonotype was seen repeatedly, ten times or more. V and J are TRBV14 and TRBJ1-2; D is ambiguous. V was trimmed by 1 base and J by 4 bases, leaving 7 bases between them. This CDR3 is 13 amino acids long. CDR1 and CDR2 from the germline V gene are SGHDN and FVKESK. The CDR3 loop reads CASSQVSRYGYTF. CDR3 in DNA: TGTGCCAGCAGCCAAGTAAGCCGCTATGGCTACACCTTC.

This clonotype was seen more than once but under ten times. This chain links TRBV18 with TRBJ2-5; 9 nucleotides agree with TRBD1. CDR1 KGHSH and CDR2 LQKENI come from the germline V gene. The junction had 6 bases not matched to a gene; V was cut back by 6 bases and J by 4 bases. The length of the CDR3 is 14 residues. CDR3 sequence: CASSLRDRVETQYF. The CDR3 DNA reads as TGTGCCAGCTCCCTCCGGGACAGGGTAGAGACCCAGTACTTC.

The chain recombines TRBV30 with TRBJ2-7, with D perhaps matching TRBD1 (6 bases). The V gene lost 1 base and the J gene lost 2 bases, with 33 bases spanning the gap. Looked up from germline, CDR1 is GTSNPN and CDR2 is SVGIG (reference sequence). The CDR3 loop spans 21 amino acids. Written as DNA, the CDR3 is TGTGCCTGGAGTGACCCCTTCCGACCCACTATACGGGACATTGTAACCTACGAGCAGTACTTC. Translated, it gives CAWSDPFRPTIRDIVTYEQYF.

There are a few counts of this clonotype. The genes are TRBV28 and TRBJ1-6, with 8 bases matching TRBD1. From germline, CDR1 is MDHEN and CDR2 SYDVKM. Trimming at V came to 3 bases and at J to 10 bases, leaving 8 bases not matched to a gene. The CDR3 sequence is 15 residues long. The CDR3 loop reads CASSFLNRGRSPLHF. As DNA, the CDR3 is TGTGCCAGCAGTTTTCTAAACAGGGGGAGGTCACCCCTCCACTTT.

This clonotype was recorded at least ten times. The chain recombines TRBV9 with TRBJ2-7; 7 bases agree with TRBD1. The CDR3 length is 16 residues. Trimming cost V 3 bases and J 0 bases; bases outside gene matches: 9. Germline V lookup: CDR1 SGDLS, CDR2 YYNGEE. CDR3 DNA sequence: TGTGCCAGCAGCGCCAGCCGGGACAGAAGCTCCTACGAGCAGTACTTC. It is translated as CASSASRDRSSYEQYF.

This clonotype has a count of ten or more. This chain connects TRBV6-6 to TRBJ1-1, with 9 bases identical to TRBD1. CDR1 and CDR2 from the germline V gene are MNHNY and SVGAGI (reference sequence). The J segment lost 6 bases and the V segment lost 7 bases, leaving 9 bases of the junction unmatched. CDR3 length: 14 amino acids. CDR3 protein: CASKGTGFEAEAFF. For the CDR3, the DNA is TGTGCCAGCAAGGGGACAGGGTTCGAAGCTGAAGCTTTCTTT.

This clonotype was observed many times. This chain uses TRBV6-2 or TRBV6-3 with TRBJ2-5; 7 positions match TRBD1. The CDR3 sequence is 16 residues long. Per the germline V gene, CDR1 is MNHEY and CDR2 is SVGEGT. The junction had 13 bases not matched to a gene; V was cut back by 4 bases and J by 5 bases. The CDR3 DNA is TGTGCCAGCAGTTGGATTTCGACAGGGAACACGGAGACCCAGTACTTC. Its protein is CASSWISTGNTETQYF.

This clonotype was seen ten or more times. The CDR3, as DNA: TGTGCCAGCAGTCGTTCCGGGACCCGTCTTTCTGGGGCCAACGTCCTGACTTTC. It yields the protein CASSRSGTRLSGANVLTF. The chain has TRBV6-1 and TRBJ2-6; D assignment may be TRBD1 or TRBD2 (5 bases each). From germline, CDR1 is MNHNS and CDR2 SASEGT. The CDR3 runs 18 residues. Trimming shortened V by 5 bases and J by 1 base, and 18 bases separated the two germline ends.

This clonotype has ten or more counts. The chain links TRBV28 to TRBJ2-7, with D possibly called TRBD1 or TRBD2 (5 bases each). The CDR3 is 12 amino acids. Trimming took 8 bases from V and 5 from J, leaving 13 bases between them. Germline V gives CDR1 MDHEN, CDR2 SYDVKM. CDR3 loop: CASRGQANEQYF. CDR3 nucleotides: TGTGCCAGCCGGGGCCAAGCCAACGAGCAGTACTTC.

The chain carries TRBV12-3 or TRBV12-4 and TRBJ2-7; 9 bases fit TRBD2. There are 14 residues in the CDR3. Trimming removed 3 bases from V and 7 bases from J; junction bases left unmatched: 7. The CDR3 nucleotides read TGTGCCAGCAGTTTGGGCGGGGGGGCCCGGGAGCAGTACTTC. Its translation: CASSLGGGAREQYF.

The rearrangement joins TRBV20-1 to TRBJ1-2; D may be TRBD1 (6 bases). The CDR3 has 14 residues. V was trimmed by 0 bases and J by 4 bases, leaving 12 bases between them. From germline, CDR1 is DFQATT and CDR2 SNEGSKA (reference sequence). CDR3 residues: CSARDAGQSYGYTF. The CDR3 bases are TGCAGTGCTAGAGATGCGGGACAAAGCTATGGCTACACCTTC.

This clonotype was observed once. It is likely a read error, because the conserved phenylalanine at the end of the CDR3 is missing. This chain links TRBV5-1 with TRBJ2-5; no clear D gene. The ends were cut back, 0 bases at V and 4 bases at J, with 4 bases in the middle. The germline gives CDR1 SGHRS, CDR2 YFSETQ. The CDR3 has 12 residues. CDR3 coding DNA: TGCGCCAGCAGCTTGGAGGCAGAGACCCAGTACTGC. Its protein product is CASSLEAETQYC.

The V and J genes are TRBV16 and TRBJ2-1; 9 nucleotides agree with TRBD2. Germline V gives CDR1 KGHSY, CDR2 FQNENV. Trimming took 0 bases from V and 9 from J; bases not matched to a gene: 0. This CDR3 is built from 13 residues. CDR3: CASSQSLAGEQFF. CDR3 DNA: TGTGCCAGCAGCCAATCACTAGCGGGTGAGCAGTTCTTC.

The sample holds many counts of this clonotype. J is TRBJ2-7 and V is TRBV20-1; no reliable D call. Germline assignment: CDR1 DFQATT and CDR2 SNEGSKA (reference sequence). The CDR3 runs to 12 residues. This chain's CDR3 is CSGTDHNYEQYF. The CDR3 coding sequence is TGCAGCGGCACAGACCATAACTACGAGCAGTACTTC.

The chain carries TRBV20-1 and TRBJ2-7; no definite D call. V lost 5 bases to trimming and J lost 2 bases, with 13 bases between them. There are 13 residues in the CDR3. CDR1 and CDR2 (germline): DFQATT, SNEGSKA (reference sequence). This CDR3 reads CSAELQSTYEQYF. CDR3 coding DNA: TGCAGTGCTGAACTCCAAAGTACCTACGAGCAGTACTTC.

This clonotype was recorded at least ten times. The chain uses TRBV6-6 and TRBJ2-3, with D perhaps given as TRBD1 or TRBD2 (5 bases each). The CDR3 is 15 amino acids. The ends were cut back, 0 bases at V and 6 bases at J, with 13 bases in the middle. Per germline, CDR1 MNHNY and CDR2 SVGAGI (reference sequence). The CDR3, as DNA: TGTGCCAGCAGTTACTCAGAAGAGAGGGGTGATACGCAGTATTTT. Residues: CASSYSEERGDTQYF.

Regarding this clonotype: Being one base from a much bigger clone, this may be a read error. This chain's CDR3 is CASSLRLEQYF. For the CDR3, the DNA is TGTGCCAGCAGCCTAAGACTGGAGCAGTACTTC. The rearrangement uses TRBV7-2 and TRBJ2-5; D is undetermined. Germline CDR1 reads SGHTA; CDR2 reads FQGNSA. The CDR3 covers 11 residues. Trimming stripped 5 bases from V and 11 bases from J, with 12 bases between.

Remarks on this clonotype: The junction differs from germline at one of its ends, possibly a read error. The rearrangement uses TRBV2 and TRBJ2-1, with TRBD1 identical over 7 bases. Looked up from germline, CDR1 is SNHLY and CDR2 is FYNNEI. There are 12 residues in the CDR3. The CDR3 DNA is TGTGCCAACAGAGACAGGGTTGATGAGCAGGTCTTC. Its translation is CANRDRVDEQVF.

In its sample, this clonotype was seen many times. The chain employs TRBV29-1 and TRBJ2-3; 8 bases map to TRBD1. The CDR3 contains 12 residues. Germline V CDR1 and CDR2: SQVTM, ANQGSEA. The ends lost 6 bases at V and 2 bases at J; junction bases unmatched: 1. The CDR3 DNA reads TGCAGCGTGGACAGGGACACAGATACGCAGTATTTT. It encodes CSVDRDTDTQYF.